The present TCR beta chain was sequenced within a study of Ad26.COV2.S vaccination and SARS-CoV-2 variants. Regarding the study as a whole: Vaccine recipients posted higher spike-specific TCR breadth than their placebo counterparts. Post-vaccination breadth of spike-specific CD8+ and CD4+ T cell responses was reportedly substantial. The TCR-based breadth and depth measures might underestimate overall T cell responses. Measurement of non-spike TCR breadth gave similar results in vaccine and placebo recipients.

V was cut by 11 bases and J by 1 base, with 5 bases left in between. Germline values: CDR1 MNHEY, CDR2 SMNVEV (reference sequence). This CDR3 is 10 amino acids long. The repertoire was sequenced with immunoSEQ multiplex PCR; TCRdb's copy has only in-frame clones and lacks some. The profile shows about 350,000 clones, about 91% of them singletons. On this clone: What it recognizes is unknown.

The genes are TRBV27 and TRBJ1-1, with D hard to call. Source: peripheral blood, taken after recovery from COVID-19. This clonotype originated in a human donor who had recovered from COVID-19. Written as DNA, the CDR3 is TGTGCCCGAGGGAACACTGAAGCTTTCTTT. This codes for CARGNTEAFF.